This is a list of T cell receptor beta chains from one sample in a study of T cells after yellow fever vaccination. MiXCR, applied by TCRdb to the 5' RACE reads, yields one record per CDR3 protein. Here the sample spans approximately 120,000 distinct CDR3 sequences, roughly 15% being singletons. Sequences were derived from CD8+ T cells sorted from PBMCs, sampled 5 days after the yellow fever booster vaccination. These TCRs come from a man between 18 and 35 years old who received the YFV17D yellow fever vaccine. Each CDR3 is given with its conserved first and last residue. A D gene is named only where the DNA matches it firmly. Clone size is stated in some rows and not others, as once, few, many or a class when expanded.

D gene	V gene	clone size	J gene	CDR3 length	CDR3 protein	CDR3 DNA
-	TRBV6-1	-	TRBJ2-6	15	CASLPRNSGANVLTF	TGTGCCAGTTTACCCCGCAACTCTGGGGCCAACGTCCTGACTTTC
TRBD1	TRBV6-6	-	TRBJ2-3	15	CASSRTGGRADTQYF	TGTGCCAGCAGCCGCACAGGGGGCAGGGCAGATACGCAGTATTTT
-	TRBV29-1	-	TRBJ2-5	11	CSVEIQETQYF	TGCAGCGTTGAAATACAAGAGACCCAGTACTTC
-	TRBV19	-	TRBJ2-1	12	CASSISHNEQFF	TGTGCCAGTAGTATCTCCCACAATGAGCAGTTCTTC
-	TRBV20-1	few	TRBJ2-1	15	CSARERRAPYNEQFF	TGCAGTGCTAGAGAACGCAGGGCCCCCTACAATGAGCAGTTCTTC
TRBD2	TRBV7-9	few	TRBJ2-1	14	CASTLRGLNNEQFF	TGTGCCAGCACCCTTAGGGGACTAAACAATGAGCAGTTCTTC
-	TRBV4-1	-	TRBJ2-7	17	CASSQGASAGYDYEQYF	TGCGCCAGCAGCCAGGGGGCCTCGGCAGGGTATGACTACGAGCAGTACTTC
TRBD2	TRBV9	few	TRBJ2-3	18	CASSVSAPWSGGTDTQYF	TGTGCCAGCAGCGTAAGCGCCCCCTGGAGCGGGGGGACTGATACGCAGTATTTT
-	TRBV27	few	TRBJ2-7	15	CASSFDMPGFYEQYF	TGTGCCAGCAGTTTTGACATGCCCGGCTTCTACGAGCAGTACTTC
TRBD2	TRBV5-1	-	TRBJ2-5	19	CASSLVAGGLILGEETQYF	TGCGCCAGCAGCTTGGTAGCGGGGGGCCTAATCCTAGGGGAAGAGACCCAGTACTTC
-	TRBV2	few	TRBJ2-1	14	CASTTRGSYNEQFF	TGTGCCAGCACAACCCGGGGCTCCTACAATGAGCAGTTCTTC
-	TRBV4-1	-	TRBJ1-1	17	CASSQAPYQTLNTEAFF	TGCGCCAGCAGCCAAGCGCCCTACCAGACCCTGAACACTGAAGCTTTCTTT
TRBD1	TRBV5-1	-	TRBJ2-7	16	CASSVLGPQGAYEQYF	TGCGCCAGCAGCGTACTCGGCCCACAGGGGGCTTACGAGCAGTACTTC
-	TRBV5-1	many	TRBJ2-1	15	CASSLAVLASNEQFF	TGCGCCAGCAGCTTGGCCGTTCTAGCAAGCAATGAGCAGTTCTTC
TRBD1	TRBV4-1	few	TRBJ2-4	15	CASSQAGGVGNIQYF	TGCGCCAGCAGCCAAGCAGGGGGAGTGGGAAACATTCAGTACTTC
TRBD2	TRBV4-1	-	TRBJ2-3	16	CASSLPSGMGSDTQYF	TGCGCCAGCAGCCTACCTAGCGGGATGGGATCAGATACGCAGTATTTT
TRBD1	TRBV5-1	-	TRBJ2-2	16	CASSLEDRVSTGELFF	TGCGCCAGCAGCTTGGAGGACAGGGTTTCCACCGGGGAGCTGTTTTTT
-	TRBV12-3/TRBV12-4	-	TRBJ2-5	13	CASVGQYQETQYF	TGTGCCAGCGTGGGTCAGTATCAAGAGACCCAGTACTTC
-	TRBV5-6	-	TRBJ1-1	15	CASSDDPTPNTEAFF	TGTGCCAGCAGTGATGACCCCACTCCGAACACTGAAGCTTTCTTT
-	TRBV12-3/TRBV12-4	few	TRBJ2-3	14	CASSPPALNDTQYF	TGTGCCAGCAGCCCACCTGCTTTGAACGATACGCAGTATTTT
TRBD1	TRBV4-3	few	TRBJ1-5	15	CASSQAGTGGYPQHF	TGCGCCAGCAGCCAAGCTGGGACAGGGGGGTATCCCCAGCATTTT
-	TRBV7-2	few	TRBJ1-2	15	CASSFYGGLDYGYTF	TGTGCCAGCAGCTTTTATGGGGGGCTCGACTATGGCTACACCTTC
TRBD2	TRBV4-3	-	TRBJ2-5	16	CASSRGTSGAKETQYF	TGCGCCAGCAGCCGAGGGACTAGCGGGGCTAAAGAGACCCAGTACTTC
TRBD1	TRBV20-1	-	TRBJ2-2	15	CSAEQGEGRPGELFF	TGCAGTGCTGAGCAGGGGGAAGGTCGACCCGGGGAGCTGTTTTTT
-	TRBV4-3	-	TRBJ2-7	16	CASSPSQGGIRYEQYF	TGCGCCAGCAGCCCATCTCAGGGGGGGATTCGCTACGAGCAGTACTTC
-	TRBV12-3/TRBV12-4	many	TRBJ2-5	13	CASSFGRGETQYF	TGTGCCAGCAGTTTCGGCAGGGGTGAGACCCAGTACTTC
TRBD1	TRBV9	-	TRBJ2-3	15	CASSGGTGGKDTQYF	TGTGCCAGCAGCGGGGGGACAGGGGGCAAAGATACGCAGTATTTT
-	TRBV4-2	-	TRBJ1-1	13	CASSQERNTEAFF	TGTGCCAGCAGCCAAGAGAGGAACACTGAAGCTTTCTTT
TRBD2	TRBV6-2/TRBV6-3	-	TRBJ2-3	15	CASSYVTSGTDTQYF	TGTGCCAGCAGTTACGTGACTAGCGGCACAGATACGCAGTATTTT
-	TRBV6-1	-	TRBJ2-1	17	CASSELPSSSSYNEQFF	TGTGCCAGCAGTGAGCTCCCCAGTTCTAGCTCCTACAATGAGCAGTTCTTC
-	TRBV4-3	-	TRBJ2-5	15	CASSQDPGAQETQYF	TGCGCCAGCAGCCAAGATCCCGGGGCCCAAGAGACCCAGTACTTC
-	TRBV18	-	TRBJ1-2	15	CASSVTGGRTYGYTF	TGTGCCAGCTCAGTCACGGGGGGACGGACCTATGGCTACACCTTC
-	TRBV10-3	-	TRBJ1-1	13	CAIRPTGNTEAFF	TGTGCCATCAGACCGACAGGGAACACTGAAGCTTTCTTT